The 9 T cell receptor beta chains presented below share a single source sample, sequenced in a study of T cell repertoires in cytomegalovirus infection. One entry per CDR3 protein, called by TCRdb with MiXCR from the reads. The sample has more than 75,000 distinct CDR3 sequences, less than 4.5% seen once. The source material was PBMCs. These receptors originate from a human donor in good health (CMV status not recorded). Some clones in this sample may be carry-over from other donors' samples.

There are many counts of this clonotype. The gene calls are TRBV2 and TRBJ1-2; D is perhaps TRBD1 (5 bases). V was clipped by 0 bases and J by 8 bases, with 22 bases between them. CDR1 and CDR2 (germline): SNHLY, FYNNEI. This CDR3 is 17 amino acids long. CDR3 nucleotides: TGTGCCAGCAGTGAAGCGACGTTAGGCAGGGCGGGGAACGGCTACACCTTC. It specifies CASSEATLGRAGNGYTF.

This clonotype was counted ten times or more. The gene calls are TRBV20-1 and TRBJ1-5, with 8 bases fitting TRBD1. The CDR3 has 15 residues. Germline V gene lookup returns CDR1 DFQATT and CDR2 SNEGSKA (reference sequence). V trimming: 6 bases; J trimming: 4 bases; junction bases outside the gene matches: 11. Here the CDR3 reads CSAPGGTGWNQPQHF. CDR3 DNA sequence: TGCAGTGCCCCCGGGGGGACAGGCTGGAATCAGCCCCAGCATTTT.

This clonotype showed up many times. This sequence joins TRBV12-3 or TRBV12-4 and TRBJ1-1; D is undetermined. Trimming cost V 3 bases and J 3 bases, with 11 bases left between them. This CDR3 region has 14 residues. CDR3 DNA sequence: TGTGCCAGCAGTTTCGACACCCGCTACACTGAAGCTTTCTTT. This sequence encodes CASSFDTRYTEAFF.

This clonotype appeared many times. The rearrangement joins TRBV20-1 to TRBJ2-6, with TRBD1 matching 8 bases. J lost 7 bases, V lost 4 bases, and 15 bases had no gene match. The CDR3 runs 17 residues. From germline, CDR1 is DFQATT and CDR2 SNEGSKA (reference sequence). The CDR3 nucleotides read TGCAGTGCTACCCTTCAGGGGGCTAGCTTGGGAGCCAACGTCCTGACTTTC. This translates into CSATLQGASLGANVLTF.

This clonotype was seen at least ten times. V and J are TRBV20-1 and TRBJ2-3, with unresolved D. V was shortened by 6 bases and J by 0 bases, with 10 bases between the two germline ends. Germline CDR1 is DFQATT and CDR2 is SNEGSKA (reference sequence). There are 13 residues in the CDR3. The CDR3 DNA is TGCAGTGCAGAATTCCAGAGCACAGATACGCAGTATTTT. This gives the protein CSAEFQSTDTQYF.

This clonotype was recorded at least ten times. This chain links TRBV7-2 with TRBJ1-1; 7 bases match TRBD1. From germline, CDR1 is SGHTA and CDR2 FQGNSA. The CDR3 runs to 14 residues. V shed 5 bases, J shed 0 bases, and the junction held 3 bases outside the gene matches. The CDR3 DNA sequence: TGTGCCAGCAGCGCGGGACAGATGAACACTGAAGCTTTCTTT. Its protein is CASSAGQMNTEAFF.

This clonotype was seen many times. The J gene is TRBJ1-2, the V gene TRBV19; D is unclear. Germline V gene lookup returns CDR1 LNHDA and CDR2 SQIVND (reference sequence). CDR3 length: 12 residues. The V and J ends lost 1 base and 7 bases respectively, with 7 bases between them. This CDR3 reads CASSIGRLGYTF. DNA for the CDR3: TGTGCCAGTAGTATAGGAAGACTTGGCTACACCTTC.

Of note for this clonotype: This may stem from a read error, because a much larger clone lies one nucleotide away. The chain links TRBV7-2 to TRBJ1-1; D possibly corresponds to TRBD1 (5 bases). The germline gives CDR1 SGHTA, CDR2 FQGNSA. Trimming cost V 6 bases and J 1 base, with 18 bases left between them. The CDR3 runs 16 residues. The CDR3 region has the DNA TGTGCCAGCAGTAAAGACAGCGTGACATGGAACACTGAAGCTTTCTTT. Amino acid sequence: CASSKDSVTWNTEAFF.

This clonotype was observed many times. The chain combines TRBV6-1 with TRBJ2-5, with unresolved D. Germline-derived CDR1 and CDR2 are MNHNS and SASEGT. Trimming removed 2 bases at V and 1 base at J, with 5 bases between. The CDR3 contains 13 residues. For the CDR3, the DNA is TGTGCCAGCAGTGAAATAGTCCAAGAGACCCAGTACTTC. Its protein product is CASSEIVQETQYF.